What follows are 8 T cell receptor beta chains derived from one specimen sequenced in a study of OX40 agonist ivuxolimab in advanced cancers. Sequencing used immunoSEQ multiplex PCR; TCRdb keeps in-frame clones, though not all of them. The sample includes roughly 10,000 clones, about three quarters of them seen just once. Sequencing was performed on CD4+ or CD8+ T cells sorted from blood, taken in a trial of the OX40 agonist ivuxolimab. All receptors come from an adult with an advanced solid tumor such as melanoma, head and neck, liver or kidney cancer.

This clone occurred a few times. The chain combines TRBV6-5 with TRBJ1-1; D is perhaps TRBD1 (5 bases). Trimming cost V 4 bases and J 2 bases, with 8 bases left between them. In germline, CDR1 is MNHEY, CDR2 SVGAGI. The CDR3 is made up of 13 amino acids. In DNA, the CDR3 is TGTGCCAGCAGTTCAGGGCTTAACACTGAAGCTTTCTTT. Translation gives CASSSGLNTEAFF.

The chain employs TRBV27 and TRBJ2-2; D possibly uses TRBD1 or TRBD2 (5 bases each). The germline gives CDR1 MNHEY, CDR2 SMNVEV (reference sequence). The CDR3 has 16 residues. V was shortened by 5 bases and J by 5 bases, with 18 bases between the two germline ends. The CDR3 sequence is CASSPYVGETTGELFF. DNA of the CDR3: TGTGCCAGCAGTCCATACGTAGGGGAGACAACCGGGGAGCTGTTTTTT.

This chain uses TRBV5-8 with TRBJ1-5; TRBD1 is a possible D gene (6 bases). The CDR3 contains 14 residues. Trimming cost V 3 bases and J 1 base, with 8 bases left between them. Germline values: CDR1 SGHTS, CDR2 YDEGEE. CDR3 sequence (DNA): TGTGCCAGCAGCTCACAGGGCAGCAATCAGCCCCAGCATTTT. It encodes CASSSQGSNQPQHF.

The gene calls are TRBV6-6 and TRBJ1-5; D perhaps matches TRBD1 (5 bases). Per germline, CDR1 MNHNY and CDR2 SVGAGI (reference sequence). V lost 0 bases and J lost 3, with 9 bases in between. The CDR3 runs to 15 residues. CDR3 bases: TGTGCCAGCAGTTACTCCAGGGAACACAATCAGCCCCAGCATTTT. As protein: CASSYSREHNQPQHF.

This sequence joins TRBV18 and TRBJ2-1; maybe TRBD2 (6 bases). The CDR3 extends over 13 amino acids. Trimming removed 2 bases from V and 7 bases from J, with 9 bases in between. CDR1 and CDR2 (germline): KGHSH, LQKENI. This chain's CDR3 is CASSPSEGNEQFF. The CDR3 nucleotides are TGTGCCAGCTCACCATCGGAGGGGAATGAGCAGTTCTTC.

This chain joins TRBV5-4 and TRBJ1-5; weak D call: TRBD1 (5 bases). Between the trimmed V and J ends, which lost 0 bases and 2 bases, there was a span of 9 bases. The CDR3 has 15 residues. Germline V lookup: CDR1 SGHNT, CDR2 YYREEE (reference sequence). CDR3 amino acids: CASSLGGVGNQPQHF. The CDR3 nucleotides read TGTGCCAGCAGCTTGGGGGGCGTGGGCAATCAGCCCCAGCATTTT.

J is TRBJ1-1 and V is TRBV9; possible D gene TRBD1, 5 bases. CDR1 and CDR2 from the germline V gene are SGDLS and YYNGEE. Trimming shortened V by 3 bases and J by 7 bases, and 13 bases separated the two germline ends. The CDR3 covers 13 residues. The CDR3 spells CASSGGGTVEAFF. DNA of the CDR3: TGTGCCAGCAGCGGCGGAGGGACGGTTGAAGCTTTCTTT.

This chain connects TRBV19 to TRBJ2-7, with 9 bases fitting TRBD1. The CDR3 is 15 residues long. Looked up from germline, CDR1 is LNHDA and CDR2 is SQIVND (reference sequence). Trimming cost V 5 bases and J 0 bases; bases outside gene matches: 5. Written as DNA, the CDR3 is TGTGCCAGTAGTCCCCGGGACAGGGCCTCCTACGAGCAGTACTTC. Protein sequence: CASSPRDRASYEQYF.